This TCR beta chain is drawn from a study of T-cell memory formation after mild COVID-19. TCRdb reprocessed the 5' RACE reads with MiXCR, giving one entry per CDR3 protein. The sample lists fewer than 300,000 distinct CDR3 sequences; roughly 18% were seen once. The CDR3 has 14 residues. Deletions cut 6 bases from V and 1 base from J, with 10 bases between. CDR1 is SNHLY, CDR2 FYNNEI, per germline. The chain is built from TRBV2 and TRBJ1-5; D gene ambiguous. The sequenced material came from PBMCs or a T cell subset sorted from them (not recorded which). The sequence derives from a man aged 18 to 35 who had mild COVID-19 (a few samples of this study predate the infection). Cell type and time point are not known. CDR3 coding DNA: TGTGCCAGCAGCCCAGCAATGAGCAATCAGCCCCAGCATTTT. It specifies CASSPAMSNQPQHF.